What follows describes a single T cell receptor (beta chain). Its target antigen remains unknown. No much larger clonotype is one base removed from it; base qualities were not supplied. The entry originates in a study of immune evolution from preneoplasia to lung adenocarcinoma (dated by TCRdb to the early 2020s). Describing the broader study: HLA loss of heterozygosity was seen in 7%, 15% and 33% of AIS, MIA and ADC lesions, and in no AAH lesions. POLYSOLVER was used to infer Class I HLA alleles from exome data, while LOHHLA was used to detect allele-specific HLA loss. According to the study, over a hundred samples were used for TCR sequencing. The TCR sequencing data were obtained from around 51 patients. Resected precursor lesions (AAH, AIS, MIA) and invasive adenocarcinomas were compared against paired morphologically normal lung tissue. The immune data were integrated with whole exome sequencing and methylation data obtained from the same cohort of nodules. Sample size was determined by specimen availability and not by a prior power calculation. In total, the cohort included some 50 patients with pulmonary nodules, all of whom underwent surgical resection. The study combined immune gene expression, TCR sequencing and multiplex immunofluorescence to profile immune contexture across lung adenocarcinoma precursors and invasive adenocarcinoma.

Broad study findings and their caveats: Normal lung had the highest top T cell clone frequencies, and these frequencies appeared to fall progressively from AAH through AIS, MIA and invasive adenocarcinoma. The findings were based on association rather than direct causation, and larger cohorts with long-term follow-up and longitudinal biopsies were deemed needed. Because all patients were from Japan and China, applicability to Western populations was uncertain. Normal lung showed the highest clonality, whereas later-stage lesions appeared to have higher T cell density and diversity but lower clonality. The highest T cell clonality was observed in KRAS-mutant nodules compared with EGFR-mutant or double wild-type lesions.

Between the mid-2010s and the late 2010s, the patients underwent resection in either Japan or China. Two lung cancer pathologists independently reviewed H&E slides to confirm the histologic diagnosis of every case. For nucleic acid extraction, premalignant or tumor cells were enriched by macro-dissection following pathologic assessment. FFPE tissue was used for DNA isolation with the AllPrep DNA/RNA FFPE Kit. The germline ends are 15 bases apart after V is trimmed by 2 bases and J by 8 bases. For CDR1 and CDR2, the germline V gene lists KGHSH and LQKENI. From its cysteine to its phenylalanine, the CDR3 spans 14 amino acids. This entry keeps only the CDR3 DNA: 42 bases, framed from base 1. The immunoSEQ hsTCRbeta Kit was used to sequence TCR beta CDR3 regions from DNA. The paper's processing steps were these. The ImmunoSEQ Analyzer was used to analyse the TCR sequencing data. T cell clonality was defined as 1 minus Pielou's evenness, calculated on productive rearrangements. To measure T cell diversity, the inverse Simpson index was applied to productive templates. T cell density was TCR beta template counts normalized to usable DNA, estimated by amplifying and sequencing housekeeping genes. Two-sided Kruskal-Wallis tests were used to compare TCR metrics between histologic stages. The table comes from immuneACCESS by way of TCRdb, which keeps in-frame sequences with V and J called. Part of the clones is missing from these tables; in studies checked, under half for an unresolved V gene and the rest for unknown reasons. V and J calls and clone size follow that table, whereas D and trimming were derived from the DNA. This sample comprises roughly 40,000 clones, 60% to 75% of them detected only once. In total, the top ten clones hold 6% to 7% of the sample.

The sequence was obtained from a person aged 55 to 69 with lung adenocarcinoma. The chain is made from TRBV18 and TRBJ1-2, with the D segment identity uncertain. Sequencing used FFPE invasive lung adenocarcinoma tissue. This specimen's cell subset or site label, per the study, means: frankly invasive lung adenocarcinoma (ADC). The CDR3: CASSPYVATDGYTF. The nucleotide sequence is TGTGCCAGCTCACCATACGTAGCAACGGACGGCTACACCTTC.